This entry lists 23 T cell receptor beta chains sequenced from one sample in a study of cytomegalovirus exposure and HLA in healthy donors. Both 60 Vbeta primers and 13 Jbeta primers went into the PCR. Generated by immunoSEQ multiplex PCR, the TCRdb table keeps only in-frame clones and is missing some. The sample has 150,000 to 200,000 clones; 70% to 90% are singletons. The specimen was PBMCs. The source of these receptors is a man younger than 35 in good health and CMV-seropositive.

This clone was seen once. As DNA, the CDR3 is TGTGCCAGCAGCCCAAAGTGGGCGCCACCCTGGTACATTCAGTACTTC. Translated: CASSPKWAPPWYIQYF. The chain has TRBV7-6 and TRBJ2-4, with D uncertain. The CDR3 totals 16 residues. Trimming left V 5 bases short and J 8 bases short, with 22 bases between. Germline V gene sequence: CDR1 SGHVS, CDR2 FNYEAQ.

This chain connects TRBV6-6 to TRBJ2-7; 10 nucleotides align to TRBD2. Germline assignment: CDR1 MNHNY and CDR2 SVGAGI (reference sequence). The CDR3 loop spans 13 amino acids. V trimming: 5 bases; J trimming: 6 bases; junction bases outside the gene matches: 4. CDR3 in amino acids: CASSAVAGGEQYF. CDR3 bases: TGTGCCAGCAGTGCGGTAGCGGGGGGCGAGCAGTACTTC.

The V gene is TRBV5-1, the J gene TRBJ2-7, with D possibly being TRBD1 (6 bases). CDR1 SGHRS and CDR2 YFSETQ come from the germline V gene. Trimming cost V 3 bases and J 2 bases, with 12 bases left between them. This CDR3 spans 14 amino acids. In DNA, the CDR3 is TGCGCCAGCAGCTCCCCGGGACAACCCTACGAGCAGTACTTC. This gives the protein CASSSPGQPYEQYF. The full variable domain, rest sourced from reference TRBV5-1 and TRBJ2-7, is KAGVTQTPRYLIKTRGQQVTLSCSPISGHRSVSWYQQTPGQGLQFLFEYFSETQRNKGNFPGRFSGRQFSNSRSEMNVSTLELGDSALYLCASSSPGQPYEQYFGPGTRLTVT.

This chain uses TRBV27 with TRBJ2-7; TRBD1 matches 11 bases. Germline CDR1 reads MNHEY; CDR2 reads SMNVEV (reference sequence). Losses at the gene ends were 0 bases for V and 6 bases for J; bases not matched to a gene: 4. The CDR3 spans 15 residues. The CDR3 spells CASSLSRTGGSEQYF. CDR3 nucleotide sequence: TGTGCCAGCAGTTTATCCCGGACAGGGGGCAGCGAGCAGTACTTC.

V is TRBV6-1 and J is TRBJ1-1, with D tentatively TRBD1 (6 bases). The CDR3 contains 14 residues. V dropped 7 bases and J dropped 2 bases, with 14 bases sitting between them. Germline V CDR1 and CDR2: MNHNS, SASEGT. The CDR3 nucleotides read TGTGCCAGCACTCCGGACAGCCCTAACACTGAAGCTTTCTTT. Translation gives CASTPDSPNTEAFF.

V gene TRBV5-4 combines with J gene TRBJ2-1; TRBD2 aligns across 14 bases. The germline V gene encodes CDR1 SGHNT and CDR2 YYREEE (reference sequence). The CDR3 totals 12 residues. V was clipped by 4 bases and J by 15 bases; unmatched bases: 3. The CDR3 DNA sequence: TGTGCCAGCAGCGGGGGACTAGCGGGGGTGTTCTTC. It specifies CASSGGLAGVFF.

The chain links TRBV19 to TRBJ2-1, with TRBD1 identical over 8 bases. CDR3 size: 15 residues. Germline CDR1 is LNHDA and CDR2 is SQIVND (reference sequence). V shed 5 bases, J shed 7 bases, and the junction held 10 bases outside the gene matches. The CDR3 is CASSEFGQGRNEQFF. Written as DNA, the CDR3 is TGTGCCAGTAGTGAATTTGGACAGGGTAGAAATGAGCAGTTCTTC.

J is TRBJ2-3 and V is TRBV9, with TRBD2 matching over 8 bases. The trim removed 3 bases at V and 5 bases at J, leaving 5 bases unmatched. This CDR3 spans 14 amino acids. Germline CDR1 and CDR2: SGDLS and YYNGEE. The CDR3 nucleotides read TGTGCCAGCAGCGCCGGGGGGGGCGGAGATACGCAGTATTTT. Its protein is CASSAGGGGDTQYF.

As for this clone: The sample carries other DNA sequences with the same CDR3. The chain couples TRBV2 to TRBJ1-1; TRBD1 matches 8 bases. The CDR3 has 13 amino acids. Germline values: CDR1 SNHLY, CDR2 FYNNEI. V lost 6 bases, J lost 0 bases, and 0 bases stayed unmatched. The chain's CDR3 is CASRGQVNTEAFF. DNA for the CDR3: TGTGCCAGCAGGGGACAGGTGAACACTGAAGCTTTCTTT.

This chain links TRBV21-1 with TRBJ2-3; no check of the table's D call, TRBD1, against the DNA was made. TRBV21-1 is assigned pseudogene status. The CDR3 totals 17 residues. CDR3: CASSNPVCQGISYTQYF. CDR3 DNA sequence: TGTGCCAGCAGCAACCCGGTATGCCAGGGGATAAGCTATACGCAGTATTTT.

The J gene is TRBJ2-1, the V gene TRBV12-5; 10 nucleotides match TRBD1. The germline V gene encodes CDR1 LGHNT and CDR2 FRNRAP. V lost 4 bases, J lost 4 bases, and 4 bases stayed unmatched. This CDR3 region has 15 residues. The CDR3 coding sequence is TGTGCTAGTGGTTGGGGGACAGGGGAATACAATGAGCAGTTCTTC. Translated: CASGWGTGEYNEQFF.

As for this clone: An end of the junction differs from the germline gene, which may be a read error. The chain has TRBV5-5 and TRBJ2-7; tentative D call: TRBD1 (6 bases). The CDR3 contains 12 residues. Germline V gene sequence: CDR1 SGHKS, CDR2 YYEKEE (reference sequence). The CDR3 loop reads CASSLDVQGKNF. CDR3 nucleotide sequence: TGTGCCAGCAGCTTGGATGTACAGGGAAAGAACTTC.

J is TRBJ2-7 and V is TRBV7-6; D remains unclear. V was cut by 1 base and J by 3 bases, with 10 bases left in between. Germline CDR1 SGHVS, CDR2 FNYEAQ. The CDR3 sequence is 14 residues long. CDR3 bases: TGTGCCAGCAGCTTAGGGTCCAGCGTCTACGAGCAGTACTTC. Residues: CASSLGSSVYEQYF.

The chain couples TRBV6-5 to TRBJ2-7; 8 bases line up with TRBD1. The CDR3 extends over 16 amino acids. V lost 0 bases, J lost 6 bases, and 10 bases stayed unmatched. CDR1 and CDR2 (germline): MNHEY, SVGAGI. CDR3 loop: CASSYSIGQGMGEQYF. CDR3 nucleotides: TGTGCCAGCAGTTACTCGATAGGACAGGGAATGGGCGAGCAGTACTTC.

Only a few counts were recorded for this clone. The rearrangement links TRBV11-2 to TRBJ2-3, with 8 bases fitting TRBD1. The ends lost 10 bases at V and 5 bases at J; junction bases unmatched: 11. The germline gives CDR1 SGHAT, CDR2 FQNNGV. The CDR3 covers 14 residues. CDR3 sequence: CAILKAGGLDTQYF. The CDR3 nucleotides read TGTGCCATACTAAAGGCAGGGGGCTTAGATACGCAGTATTTT.

This clone appeared a single time. V usage is TRBV5-1 and J usage is TRBJ2-7, with D perhaps matching TRBD1 (5 bases). The CDR3 contains 16 residues. CDR1 and CDR2 (germline): SGHRS, YFSETQ. Deletions cut 0 bases from V and 5 bases from J, with 18 bases between. The CDR3 sequence: CASSLAWSANRNEQYF. CDR3 sequence (DNA): TGCGCCAGCAGCTTGGCATGGTCGGCAAACAGGAACGAGCAGTACTTC.

The J gene is TRBJ2-5, the V gene TRBV5-8; D may be TRBD2 (5 bases). V lost 4 bases and J 5 bases, leaving 24 bases between the germline ends. This CDR3 has 17 amino acids. Germline CDR1 and CDR2: SGHTS and YDEGEE. CDR3 sequence (DNA): TGTGCCAGCAGCCCGAGGGCGACCGGGGAACCGGGGGAGACCCAGTACTTC. Its protein is CASSPRATGEPGETQYF.

The rearrangement joins TRBV7-8 to TRBJ2-7, with D tentatively TRBD1 (5 bases). The length of the CDR3 is 16 residues. V shed 4 bases and J shed 2 bases, with 18 bases lying between them. CDR1 SGHVS and CDR2 FQNEAQ come from the germline V gene. DNA for the CDR3: TGTGCCAGCAGCTCCCGGGCTCACAGGACCACCTACGAGCAGTACTTC. This encodes CASSSRAHRTTYEQYF.

The V call is TRBV12-5, the J call TRBJ2-2; D perhaps matches TRBD1 (6 bases). V lost 1 base to trimming and J lost 4 bases, with 22 bases between them. The CDR3 has 19 amino acids. Germline values: CDR1 LGHNT, CDR2 FRNRAP. This CDR3 reads CASGLGNKNRASGTGELFF. The CDR3 DNA reads TGTGCTAGTGGTTTGGGTAATAAGAACAGGGCGTCGGGCACCGGGGAGCTGTTTTTT.

V is TRBV6-1 and J is TRBJ2-7, with D tentatively TRBD2 (5 bases). The V gene lost 3 bases and the J gene lost 1 base, with 10 bases spanning the gap. The CDR3 is 14 residues long. The V gene's germline CDR1 is MNHNS and CDR2 SASEGT. Here the CDR3 DNA reads TGTGCCAGCAGTGAGATCGGGGATTCCTACGAGCAGTACTTC. Translating it yields CASSEIGDSYEQYF.

This clone is a singleton in its sample. The J gene is TRBJ2-7, the V gene TRBV6-5; a possible D gene is TRBD2 (7 bases). This CDR3 has 16 amino acids. V was trimmed by 2 bases and J by 0 bases, leaving 14 bases between them. The germline V gene has CDR1 MNHEY and CDR2 SVGAGI. The CDR3 is CASSYVAGDYSYEQYF. The DNA for the CDR3 is TGTGCCAGCAGTTACGTTGCAGGGGACTACTCCTACGAGCAGTACTTC.

The chain is built from TRBV28 and TRBJ2-7, with 9 bases identical to TRBD1. The CDR3 consists of 15 residues. J was trimmed by 10 bases and V by 6 bases; bases with no gene match: 16. The germline V gene encodes CDR1 MDHEN and CDR2 SYDVKM. The chain's CDR3 is CASRPRTGAQGEQYF. The DNA of the CDR3 is TGTGCCAGCAGACCAAGGACAGGGGCACAGGGGGAACAGTACTTC.

This sequence joins TRBV6-6 and TRBJ2-7, with a tentative D call TRBD1 (5 bases). Trimming took off 7 bases at V and 2 bases at J, with 12 bases between the two ends. CDR3 length: 13 residues. Germline lookup yields CDR1 MNHNY and CDR2 SVGAGI (reference sequence). CDR3 residues: CASTLGEAYEQYF. The CDR3 bases are TGTGCCAGCACCCTAGGGGAAGCCTACGAGCAGTACTTC.